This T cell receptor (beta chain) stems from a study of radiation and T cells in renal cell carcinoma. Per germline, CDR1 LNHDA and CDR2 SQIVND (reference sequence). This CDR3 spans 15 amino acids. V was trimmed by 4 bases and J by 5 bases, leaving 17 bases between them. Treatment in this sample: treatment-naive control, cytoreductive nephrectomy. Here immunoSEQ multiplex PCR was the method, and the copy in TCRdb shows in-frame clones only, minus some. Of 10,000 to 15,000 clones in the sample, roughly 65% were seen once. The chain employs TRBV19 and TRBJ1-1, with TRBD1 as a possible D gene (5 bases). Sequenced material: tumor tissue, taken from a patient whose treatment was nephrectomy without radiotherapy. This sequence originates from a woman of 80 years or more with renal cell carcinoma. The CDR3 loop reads CASSTHRFGGTEAFF. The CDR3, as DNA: TGTGCCAGTAGTACCCACAGGTTTGGTGGGACTGAAGCTTTCTTT.